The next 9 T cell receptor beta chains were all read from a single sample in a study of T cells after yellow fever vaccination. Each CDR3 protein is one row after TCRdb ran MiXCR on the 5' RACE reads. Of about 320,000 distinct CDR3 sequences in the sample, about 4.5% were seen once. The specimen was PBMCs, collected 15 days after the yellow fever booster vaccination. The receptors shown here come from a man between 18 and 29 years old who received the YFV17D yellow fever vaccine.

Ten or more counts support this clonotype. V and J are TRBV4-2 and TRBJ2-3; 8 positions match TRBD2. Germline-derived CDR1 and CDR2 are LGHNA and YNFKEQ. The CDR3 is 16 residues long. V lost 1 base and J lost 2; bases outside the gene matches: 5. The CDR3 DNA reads TGTGCCAGCAGCCAAGTGAGCGGGGGACCCACAGATACGCAGTATTTT. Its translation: CASSQVSGGPTDTQYF.

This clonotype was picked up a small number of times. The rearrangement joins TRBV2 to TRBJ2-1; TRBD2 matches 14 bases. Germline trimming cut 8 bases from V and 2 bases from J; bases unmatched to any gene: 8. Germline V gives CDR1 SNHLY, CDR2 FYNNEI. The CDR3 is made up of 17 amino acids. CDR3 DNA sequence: TGTGCCAGCCACCCCGGGACTAGCGGGGGCCCCTACAATGAGCAGTTCTTC. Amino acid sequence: CASHPGTSGGPYNEQFF.

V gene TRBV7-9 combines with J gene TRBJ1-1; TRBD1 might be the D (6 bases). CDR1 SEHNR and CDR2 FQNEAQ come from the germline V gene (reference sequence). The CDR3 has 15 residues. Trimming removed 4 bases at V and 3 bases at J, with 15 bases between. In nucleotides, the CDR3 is TGTGCCAGCAGCTCAAACAGGGTCGAGGACACTGAAGCTTTCTTT. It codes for CASSSNRVEDTEAFF.

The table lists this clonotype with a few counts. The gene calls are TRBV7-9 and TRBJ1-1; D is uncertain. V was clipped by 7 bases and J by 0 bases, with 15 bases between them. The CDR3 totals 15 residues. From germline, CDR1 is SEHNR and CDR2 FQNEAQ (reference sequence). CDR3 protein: CASTTVADMNTEAFF. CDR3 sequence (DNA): TGTGCCAGCACCACCGTGGCAGATATGAACACTGAAGCTTTCTTT. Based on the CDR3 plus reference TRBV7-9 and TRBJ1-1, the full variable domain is DTGVSQNPRHKITKRGQNVTFRCDPISEHNRLYWYRQTLGQGPEFLTYFQNEAQLEKSRLLSDRFSAERPKGSFSTLEIQRTEQGDSAMYLCASTTVADMNTEAFFGQGTRLTVV.

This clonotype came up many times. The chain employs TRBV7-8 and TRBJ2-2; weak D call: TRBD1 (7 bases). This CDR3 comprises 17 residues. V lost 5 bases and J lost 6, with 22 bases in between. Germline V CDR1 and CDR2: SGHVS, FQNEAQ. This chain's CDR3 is CASSNNDREVVAGELFF. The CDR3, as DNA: TGTGCCAGCAGCAACAACGACAGGGAGGTAGTGGCCGGGGAGCTGTTTTTT. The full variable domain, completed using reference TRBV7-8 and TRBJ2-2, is GAGVSQSPRYKVAKRGQDVALRCDPISGHVSLFWYQQALGQGPEFLTYFQNEAQLDKSGLPSDRFFAERPEGSVSTLKIQRTQQEDSAVYLCASSNNDREVVAGELFFGEGSRLTVL.

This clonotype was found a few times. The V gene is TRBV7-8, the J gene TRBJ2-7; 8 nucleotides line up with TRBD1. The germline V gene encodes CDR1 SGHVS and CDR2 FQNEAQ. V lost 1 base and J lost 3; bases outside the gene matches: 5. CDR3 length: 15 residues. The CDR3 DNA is TGTGCCAGCAGCTTAGTAACAGGGGGGAACTACGAGCAGTACGTC. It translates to CASSLVTGGNYEQYV.

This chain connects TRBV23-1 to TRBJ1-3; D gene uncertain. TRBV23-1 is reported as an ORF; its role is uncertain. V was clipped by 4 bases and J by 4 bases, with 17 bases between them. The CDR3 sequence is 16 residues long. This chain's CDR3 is CASSRESWSAGNTIYF. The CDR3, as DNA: TGCGCCAGCAGTCGGGAATCGTGGTCTGCGGGAAACACCATATATTTT.

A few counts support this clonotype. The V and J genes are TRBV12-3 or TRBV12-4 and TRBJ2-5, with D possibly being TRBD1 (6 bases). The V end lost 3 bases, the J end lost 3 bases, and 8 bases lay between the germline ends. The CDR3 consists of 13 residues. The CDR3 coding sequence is TGTGCCAGCAGTTTCTCAGGGGAAGAGACCCAGTACTTC. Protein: CASSFSGEETQYF.

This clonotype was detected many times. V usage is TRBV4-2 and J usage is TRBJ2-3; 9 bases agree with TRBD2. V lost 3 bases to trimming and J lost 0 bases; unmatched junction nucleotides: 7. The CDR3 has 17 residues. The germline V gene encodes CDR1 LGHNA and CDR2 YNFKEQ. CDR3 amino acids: CASSHRTSETSTDTQYF. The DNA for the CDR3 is TGTGCCAGCAGCCACAGGACTAGCGAAACTAGCACAGATACGCAGTATTTT.